A single sample gave rise to the 20 T cell receptor beta chains below, sequenced in a study of blood T cell repertoires in COVID-19 (dated by TCRdb to 2019 to 2021). The library was produced with the immunoSEQ multiplex PCR assay. The table comes from immuneACCESS by way of TCRdb, which keeps in-frame sequences with V and J called. Part of the clones is missing from these tables; in studies checked, under half for an unresolved V gene and the rest for unknown reasons. The sample data list about 110,000 clones, and over 75% of these were observed just once. Roughly 4.2% of the sample is in the top ten clones. The sample was peripheral blood. Receptors were obtained from a middle-aged man with acute or convalescent COVID-19.

The chain combines TRBV5-8 with TRBJ1-5; 9 nucleotides agree with TRBD1. The CDR3 runs to 14 residues. With V trimmed by 1 base and J by 5 bases, 1 base remained unmatched. The germline gives CDR1 SGHTS, CDR2 YDEGEE. This chain's CDR3 is CASSLWTGDQPQHF. In DNA, the CDR3 is TGTGCCAGCAGCTTGTGGACAGGGGATCAGCCCCAGCATTTT.

The chain carries TRBV28 and TRBJ2-7, with no clear D. Trimming pared 5 bases from V and 0 bases from J, leaving 14 bases between. CDR3 length equals 15 residues. Germline CDR1 is MDHEN and CDR2 is SYDVKM. The CDR3 nucleotides are TGTGCCAGCAGTCCGCACGGTCGCCTCTCCTACGAGCAGTACTTC. Amino acid sequence: CASSPHGRLSYEQYF.

The chain employs TRBV27 and TRBJ2-7, with 7 bases fitting TRBD2. Germline values: CDR1 MNHEY, CDR2 SMNVEV (reference sequence). The CDR3 spans 17 residues. Trimming cost V 7 bases and J 4 bases; bases outside gene matches: 19. This CDR3 is CASTSLSGSHSPYEQYF. The CDR3 region has the DNA TGTGCCAGCACCTCCCTTAGCGGGTCACACTCCCCTTACGAGCAGTACTTC.

The chain has TRBV13 and TRBJ1-1, with D possibly TRBD1 on 6 matching bases. Per germline, CDR1 PRHDT and CDR2 FYEKMQ (reference sequence). This CDR3 has 17 residues. V gave up 5 bases and J gave up 0 bases, with 19 bases separating them. The CDR3 loop is CASSPALGGTMNTEAFF. The CDR3 DNA reads as TGTGCCAGCAGCCCCGCCCTTGGGGGCACAATGAACACTGAAGCTTTCTTT.

This chain connects TRBV27 to TRBJ2-5; 14 positions match TRBD2. CDR1 and CDR2 (germline): MNHEY, SMNVEV (reference sequence). The CDR3 has 15 amino acids. Trimming removed 8 bases from V and 3 bases from J; junction bases left unmatched: 5. CDR3 amino acids: CASSKTSGREETQYF. CDR3 DNA sequence: TGTGCCAGCTCTAAGACTAGCGGGAGGGAAGAGACCCAGTACTTC.

The chain links TRBV6-5 to TRBJ2-7; 8 bases fit TRBD1. The CDR3 has 14 amino acids. Germline-derived CDR1 and CDR2 are MNHEY and SVGAGI. V was pared by 4 bases and J by 0 bases, with 2 bases of the junction left unmatched. CDR3 DNA sequence: TGTGCCAGCAGTTGGACAGGGCCCTCCTACGAGCAGTACTTC. Translating gives CASSWTGPSYEQYF.

The sample holds a few counts of this clone. This chain uses TRBV12-3 or TRBV12-4 with TRBJ2-3, with TRBD1 identical over 7 bases. CDR3 size: 12 residues. Germline trimming cut 8 bases from V and 3 bases from J; bases unmatched to any gene: 2. The chain's CDR3 is CASGGQTDTQYF. In nucleotides, the CDR3 is TGTGCCAGCGGGGGACAGACAGATACGCAGTATTTT.

This rearrangement joins TRBV30 to TRBJ1-6, with no clear D. Trimming removed 6 bases at V and 0 bases at J, with 9 bases between. Germline CDR1 reads GTSNPN; CDR2 reads SVGIG (reference sequence). CDR3 length: 14 residues. The CDR3 region has the DNA TGTGCCTGTCTCAGAGGCTCCTATAATTCACCCCTCCACTTT. Translation gives CACLRGSYNSPLHF.

In its sample, this clone was seen a few times. The chain joins TRBV5-8 to TRBJ2-1; 13 bases are shared with TRBD2. Germline CDR1 SGHTS, CDR2 YDEGEE. V lost 4 bases and J lost 10; bases outside the gene matches: 11. The CDR3 has 16 amino acids. The CDR3 loop reads CASSRGLAGPEDEQFF. In DNA, the CDR3 is TGTGCCAGCAGCCGGGGACTAGCGGGACCAGAAGACGAGCAGTTCTTC.

The chain couples TRBV9 to TRBJ1-3; the D is unclear. Germline CDR1 SGDLS, CDR2 YYNGEE. The length of the CDR3 is 17 residues. Between the trimmed V and J ends, which lost 4 bases and 0 bases, there was a span of 17 bases. In DNA form, the CDR3 reads TGTGCCAGCAGCCCACCATCGGGAATCACCTCTGGAAACACCATATATTTT. It yields the protein CASSPPSGITSGNTIYF.

The rearrangement uses TRBV10-3 and TRBJ1-5; D unresolved. The ends were cut back, 2 bases at V and 5 bases at J, with 7 bases in the middle. The V gene's germline CDR1 is ENHRY and CDR2 SYGVKD. This CDR3 has 13 amino acids. The CDR3 DNA follows: TGTGCCATCAGTGAGCACCCAGATCAGCCCCAGCATTTT. Protein sequence: CAISEHPDQPQHF.

The chain joins TRBV24-1 to TRBJ2-7, with D perhaps TRBD2 (6 bases). Trimming left V 10 bases short and J 0 bases short, with 12 bases between. CDR3 length: 13 amino acids. Per germline, CDR1 KGHDR and CDR2 SFDVKD. CDR3 loop: CATSRTNSYEQYF. The CDR3 coding sequence is TGTGCCACGTCCCGGACTAACTCCTACGAGCAGTACTTC.

The chain employs TRBV25-1 and TRBJ2-4, with D possibly TRBD1 on 5 matching bases. The CDR3 has 13 residues. The V end was cut by 3 bases, the J end by 4 bases, with 7 bases between. Germline CDR1 reads MGHDK; CDR2 reads SYGVNS. The CDR3 loop is CASSDRVKNIQYF. The CDR3 DNA follows: TGTGCCAGCAGTGACAGGGTAAAAAACATTCAGTACTTC. The whole variable domain, filled in from reference TRBV25-1 and TRBJ2-4, reads EADIYQTPRYLVIGTGKKITLECSQTMGHDKMYWYQQDPGMELHLIHYSYGVNSTEKGDLSSESTVSRIRTEHFPLTLESARPSHTSQYLCASSDRVKNIQYFGAGTRLSVL.

This chain links TRBV18 with TRBJ1-5, with 8 bases that match TRBD1. J lost 4 bases, V lost 2 bases, and 4 bases had no gene match. The CDR3 extends over 15 amino acids. CDR1 is KGHSH and CDR2 is LQKENI in the germline V gene. CDR3 residues: CASSPSDRDNQPQHF. CDR3 sequence (DNA): TGTGCCAGCTCACCATCGGACAGGGATAATCAGCCCCAGCATTTT.

The table lists this clone with a few counts. The chain joins TRBV27 to TRBJ1-2, with TRBD1 matching 8 bases. Germline V lookup: CDR1 MNHEY, CDR2 SMNVEV (reference sequence). J lost 2 bases, V lost 6 bases, and 5 bases had no gene match. The CDR3 has 14 residues. The CDR3 DNA reads as TGTGCCAGCAGGGAAACAGGGGGAAACTATGGCTACACCTTC. Translation: CASRETGGNYGYTF.

The chain links TRBV9 to TRBJ1-6; D not certain. Germline-derived CDR1 and CDR2 are SGDLS and YYNGEE. The CDR3 is 17 amino acids. Trimming shortened V by 0 bases and J by 9 bases, and 19 bases separated the two germline ends. The CDR3 loop reads CASSVEVLAGVGSPLHF. DNA of the CDR3: TGTGCCAGCAGCGTAGAAGTTCTGGCCGGGGTAGGTTCACCCCTCCACTTT.

The chain uses TRBV5-1 and TRBJ2-5; no reliable D call. The germline V gene has CDR1 SGHRS and CDR2 YFSETQ. The CDR3 is 18 amino acids. Deletions cut 4 bases from V and 1 base from J, with 23 bases between. CDR3 sequence reads: CASSTHEFVAYGQETQYF. The CDR3 DNA is TGCGCCAGCAGCACCCACGAGTTCGTCGCCTATGGCCAAGAGACCCAGTACTTC.

The rearrangement joins TRBV6-5 to TRBJ1-2; 7 positions match TRBD1. V gave up 8 bases and J gave up 8 bases; unmatched junction bases: 17. CDR1 is MNHEY, CDR2 SVGAGI, per germline. The CDR3 is 15 amino acids. CDR3 nucleotides: TGTGCCAGCTCCCTCGACGGGACAGATAAGGACGGCTACACCTTC. It translates to CASSLDGTDKDGYTF.

The CDR3 DNA is TGTGCCAGCAGTCCAAGGTCGGCGGGAGGGAATACGCAGTATTTT. Its translation: CASSPRSAGGNTQYF. The V call is TRBV3-1 (or the pseudogene TRBV3-2), the J call TRBJ2-3, with TRBD2 matching over 9 bases. Germline V lookup: CDR1 LGHDT, CDR2 YNNKEL (reference sequence). V shed 6 bases, J shed 7 bases, and the junction held 11 bases outside the gene matches. CDR3 size: 15 residues.

This clone has just one count. The rearrangement joins TRBV5-6 to TRBJ1-2, with D perhaps TRBD1 (6 bases). V shed 5 bases and J shed 0 bases, with 14 bases lying between them. Germline assignment: CDR1 SGHDT and CDR2 YYEEEE. CDR3 length equals 15 residues. The CDR3 region is CASSLGHLANYGYTF. DNA for the CDR3: TGTGCCAGCAGTCTGGGACACCTCGCTAACTATGGCTACACCTTC.